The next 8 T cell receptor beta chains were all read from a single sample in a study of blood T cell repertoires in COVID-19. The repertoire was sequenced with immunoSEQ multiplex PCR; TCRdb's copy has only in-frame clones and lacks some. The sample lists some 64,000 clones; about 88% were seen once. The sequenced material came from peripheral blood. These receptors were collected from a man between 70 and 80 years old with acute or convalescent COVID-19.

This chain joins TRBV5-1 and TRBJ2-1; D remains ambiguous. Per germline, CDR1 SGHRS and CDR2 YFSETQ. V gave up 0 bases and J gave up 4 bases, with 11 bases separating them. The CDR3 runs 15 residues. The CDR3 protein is CASSLGPLVYNEQFF. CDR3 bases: TGCGCCAGCAGCTTGGGTCCCTTAGTTTACAATGAGCAGTTCTTC.

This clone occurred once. This chain's CDR3 is CASRRQGAYEQYF. CDR3 DNA sequence: TGCGCCAGCAGAAGACAGGGGGCCTACGAGCAGTACTTC. V and J are TRBV10-2 and TRBJ2-7; 9 bases fit TRBD1. CDR1 WSHSY and CDR2 SAAADI come from the germline V gene. CDR3 length: 13 residues. V lost 6 bases, J lost 2 bases, and 2 bases stayed unmatched.

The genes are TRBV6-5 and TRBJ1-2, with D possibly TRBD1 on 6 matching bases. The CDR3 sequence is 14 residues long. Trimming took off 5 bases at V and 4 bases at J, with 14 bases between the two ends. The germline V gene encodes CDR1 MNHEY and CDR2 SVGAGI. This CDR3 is CASSRDIGPYGYTF. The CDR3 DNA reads TGTGCCAGCAGTAGGGACATCGGGCCCTATGGCTACACCTTC.

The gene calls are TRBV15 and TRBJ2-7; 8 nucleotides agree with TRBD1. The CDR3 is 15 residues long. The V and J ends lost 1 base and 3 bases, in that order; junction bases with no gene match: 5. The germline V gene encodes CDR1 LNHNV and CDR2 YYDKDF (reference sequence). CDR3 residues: CATSRVKGQDYEQYF. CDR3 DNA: TGTGCCACCAGCAGAGTGAAGGGACAGGACTACGAGCAGTACTTC.

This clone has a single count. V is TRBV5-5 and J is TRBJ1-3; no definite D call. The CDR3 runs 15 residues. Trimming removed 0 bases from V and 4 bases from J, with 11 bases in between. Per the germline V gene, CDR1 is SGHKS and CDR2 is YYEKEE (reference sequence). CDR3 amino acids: CASSLEGVRGNTIYF. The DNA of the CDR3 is TGTGCCAGCAGCTTGGAGGGAGTGAGAGGAAACACCATATATTTT.

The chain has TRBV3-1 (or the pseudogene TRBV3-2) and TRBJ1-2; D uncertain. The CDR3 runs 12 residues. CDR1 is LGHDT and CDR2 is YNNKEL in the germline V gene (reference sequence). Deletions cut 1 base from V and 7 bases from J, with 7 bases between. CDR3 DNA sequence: TGTGCCAGCAGCCAAGGGGCAAGTGGCTACACCTTC. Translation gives CASSQGASGYTF.

The CDR3 DNA sequence: TGTGCCAGCAGCTTAGGTTTGGAGGGGTATGGGGAAAAACTGTTTTTT. It is translated as CASSLGLEGYGEKLFF. The V gene is TRBV7-2, the J gene TRBJ1-4, with D possibly TRBD1 on 5 matching bases. This CDR3 is built from 16 residues. The ends were cut back, 1 base at V and 8 bases at J, with 17 bases in the middle. CDR1 and CDR2 (germline): SGHTA, FQGNSA.

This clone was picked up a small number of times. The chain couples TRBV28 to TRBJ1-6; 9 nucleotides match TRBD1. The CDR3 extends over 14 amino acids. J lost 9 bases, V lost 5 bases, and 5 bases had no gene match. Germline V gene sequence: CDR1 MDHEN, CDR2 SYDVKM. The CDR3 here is CASSRRDRASPLHF. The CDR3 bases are TGTGCCAGCAGTCGCCGGGACAGGGCTTCACCCCTCCACTTT. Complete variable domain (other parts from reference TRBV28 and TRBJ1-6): DVKVTQSSRYLVKRTGEKVFLECVQDMDHENMFWYRQDPGLGLRLIYFSYDVKMKEKGDIPEGYSVSREKKERFSLILESASTNQTSMYLCASSRRDRASPLHFGNGTRLTVT.